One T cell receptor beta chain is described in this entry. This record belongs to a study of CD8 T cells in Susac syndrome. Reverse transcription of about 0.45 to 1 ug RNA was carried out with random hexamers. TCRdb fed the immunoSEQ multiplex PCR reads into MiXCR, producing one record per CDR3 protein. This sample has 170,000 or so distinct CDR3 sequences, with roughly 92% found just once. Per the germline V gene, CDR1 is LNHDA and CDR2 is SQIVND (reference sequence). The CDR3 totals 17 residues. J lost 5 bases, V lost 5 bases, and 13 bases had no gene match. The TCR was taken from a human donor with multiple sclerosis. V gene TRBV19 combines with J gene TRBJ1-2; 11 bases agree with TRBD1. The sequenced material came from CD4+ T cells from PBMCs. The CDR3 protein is CASSPRSDRGLLYGYTF. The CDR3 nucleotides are TGTGCCAGTAGTCCCCGTTCGGACAGGGGGCTATTGTATGGCTACACCTTC.